One and the same sample provided the 30 T cell receptor beta chains below, sequenced in a study of blood T cell repertoires in COVID-19. This table comes from immunoSEQ multiplex PCR, and its TCRdb copy is limited to in-frame clones, with some not included. This table holds around 190,000 clones, about four fifths found once. The sample taken for sequencing was peripheral blood. The receptors here all came from a woman aged 55-70 years with COVID-19, enrolled during active disease.

V and J are TRBV9 and TRBJ1-1; D perhaps matches TRBD1 (5 bases). The CDR3 sequence is 13 residues long. V gave up 4 bases and J gave up 1 base, with 8 bases separating them. CDR1 is SGDLS and CDR2 is YYNGEE in the germline V gene. The CDR3 sequence is CASSPQGNTEAFF. The CDR3 bases are TGTGCCAGCAGCCCCCAGGGGAACACTGAAGCTTTCTTT. The entire variable domain, with the rest obtained from reference TRBV9 and TRBJ1-1, is as follows: DSGVTQTPKHLITATGQRVTLRCSPRSGDLSVYWYQQSLDQGLQFLIQYYNGEERAKGNILERFSAQQFPDLHSELNLSSLELGDSALYFCASSPQGNTEAFFGQGTRLTVV.

This chain joins TRBV18 and TRBJ1-1; TRBD1 agrees at 9 bases. Trimming took 1 base from V and 3 from J; bases not matched to a gene: 6. Germline lookup yields CDR1 KGHSH and CDR2 LQKENI. CDR3 length: 16 residues. CDR3 protein: CASSPLLTGGDTEAFF. CDR3 in DNA: TGTGCCAGCTCACCACTACTGACAGGGGGGGACACTGAAGCTTTCTTT.

About this clone: The junction differs from germline at one of its ends, possibly a read error. This chain joins TRBV7-9 and TRBJ2-5, with 7 bases matching TRBD2. The CDR3 sequence is 12 residues long. Looked up from germline, CDR1 is SEHNR and CDR2 is FQNEAQ (reference sequence). The CDR3 DNA follows: TGTGCCAGCAGCTTAGCCGGGCTAGCGGTCGACTTC. It encodes CASSLAGLAVDF.

The chain couples TRBV6-1 to TRBJ2-1; D is undetermined. V was clipped by 1 base and J by 0 bases, with 4 bases between them. Per germline, CDR1 MNHNS and CDR2 SASEGT. CDR3 size: 14 residues. CDR3 in DNA: TGTGCCAGCAGTGAAGGCAGCTCCTACAATGAGCAGTTCTTC. This encodes CASSEGSSYNEQFF.

CDR3 coding DNA: TGTGCCAGCAGCCCTGGCGGGCTAGTGTTGATGCATGAGCAGTTCTTC. It encodes CASSPGGLVLMHEQFF. The chain couples TRBV5-4 to TRBJ2-1; perhaps TRBD2 as D (5 bases). Germline CDR1 and CDR2: SGHNT and YYREEE (reference sequence). The V end lost 4 bases, the J end lost 8 bases, and 22 bases lay between the germline ends. This CDR3 region has 16 residues.

The chain combines TRBV6-5 with TRBJ1-5; D unresolved. The germline gives CDR1 MNHEY, CDR2 SVGAGI. The CDR3 runs 13 residues. V was pared by 0 bases and J by 6 bases, with 6 bases between. The CDR3 nucleotides read TGTGCCAGCAGTTACTCGCAGGTTCAGCCCCAGCATTTT. It translates to CASSYSQVQPQHF.

The V call is TRBV28, the J call TRBJ1-5; D possibly corresponds to TRBD1 (6 bases). Germline CDR1 MDHEN, CDR2 SYDVKM. The CDR3 loop spans 18 amino acids. V was cut by 5 bases and J by 4 bases, with 24 bases left in between. CDR3 bases: TGTGCCAGCAGTCCCCCGAGACTTGACGACAGGCATAATCAGCCCCAGCATTTT. The encoded protein is CASSPPRLDDRHNQPQHF.

The chain recombines TRBV24-1 with TRBJ2-1, with 7 bases matching TRBD1. J lost 6 bases, V lost 5 bases, and 3 bases had no gene match. Germline V CDR1 and CDR2: KGHDR, SFDVKD. The CDR3 contains 13 residues. CDR3 in amino acids: CATSGAGGNEQFF. In nucleotides, the CDR3 is TGTGCCACCAGTGGTGCAGGGGGCAATGAGCAGTTCTTC.

V and J are TRBV6-1 and TRBJ1-1; no clear D gene. V was pared by 6 bases and J by 4 bases, with 15 bases between. This CDR3 is built from 14 residues. Germline V gene data show CDR1 as MNHNS and CDR2 as SASEGT. The chain's CDR3 is CASSKQTLGTEAFF. The DNA for the CDR3 is TGTGCCAGCAGCAAGCAGACACTGGGCACTGAAGCTTTCTTT.

V usage is TRBV18 and J usage is TRBJ1-2; 9 bases agree with TRBD1. Germline CDR1 and CDR2: KGHSH and LQKENI. The trim removed 1 base at V and 3 bases at J, leaving 0 bases unmatched. The CDR3 loop spans 14 amino acids. The CDR3 reads CASSPRTGDYGYTF. CDR3 coding DNA: TGTGCCAGCTCACCACGGACAGGGGACTATGGCTACACCTTC. The whole variable domain, remainder taken from reference TRBV18 and TRBJ1-2, is NAGVMQNPRHLVRRRGQEARLRCSPMKGHSHVYWYRQLPEEGLKFMVYLQKENIIDESGMPKERFSAEFPKEGPSILRIQQVVRGDSAAYFCASSPRTGDYGYTFGSGTRLTVV.

CDR3 bases: TGTGCCAGCAGCTTAGGGGCAGGGCGGAATCAGCCCCAGCATTTT. Residues: CASSLGAGRNQPQHF. The V call is TRBV7-9, the J call TRBJ1-5, with D perhaps TRBD1 (5 bases). CDR1 and CDR2 (germline): SEHNR, FQNEAQ (reference sequence). The ends were cut back, 1 base at V and 4 bases at J, with 11 bases in the middle. This CDR3 contains 15 residues.

The rearrangement uses TRBV4-2 and TRBJ2-1; possibly TRBD1 for D (5 bases). V was pared by 2 bases and J by 9 bases, with 14 bases between. This CDR3 comprises 14 residues. From germline, CDR1 is LGHNA and CDR2 YNFKEQ. CDR3 nucleotide sequence: TGTGCCAGCAGCCAAACAACAGGTTATCGTGAGCAGTTCTTC. This encodes CASSQTTGYREQFF.

Only a few counts were recorded for this clone. The rearrangement uses TRBV7-3 and TRBJ2-1; TRBD1 matches 10 bases. J lost 4 bases, V lost 4 bases, and 4 bases had no gene match. The CDR3 extends over 15 amino acids. Germline CDR1 reads SGHTA; CDR2 reads FQGTGA. The CDR3 sequence is CASSSRQGAYNEQFF. As DNA, the CDR3 is TGTGCCAGCAGCTCCCGACAGGGGGCATACAATGAGCAGTTCTTC.

This chain connects TRBV19 to TRBJ2-7, with D maybe TRBD2 (5 bases). CDR3 size: 17 residues. With 3 bases removed from V and 2 bases from J, the gap between germline ends came to 20 bases. Looked up from germline, CDR1 is LNHDA and CDR2 is SQIVND (reference sequence). CDR3 loop: CASSMAPGPSPTYEQYF. In nucleotides, the CDR3 is TGTGCCAGTAGTATGGCCCCGGGCCCTAGCCCAACCTACGAGCAGTACTTC.

The rearrangement joins TRBV2 to TRBJ2-5, with TRBD1 identical over 8 bases. The V segment lost 6 bases and the J segment 5 bases; nucleotides outside the gene matches: 11. Per germline, CDR1 SNHLY and CDR2 FYNNEI. The CDR3 contains 15 residues. The CDR3 reads CASSRQGTGIETQYF. In DNA form, the CDR3 reads TGTGCCAGCAGCAGACAGGGGACGGGGATCGAGACCCAGTACTTC.

The V gene is TRBV6-5, the J gene TRBJ2-7; 8 bases line up with TRBD2. The germline gives CDR1 MNHEY, CDR2 SVGAGI. J was trimmed by 6 bases and V by 8 bases; bases with no gene match: 3. The length of the CDR3 is 11 residues. The CDR3 reads CASRGGSEQYV. In nucleotides, the CDR3 is TGTGCCAGCCGGGGGGGCAGCGAGCAGTACGTC.

This clone showed up just once. J is TRBJ1-6 and V is TRBV19; 8 bases match TRBD1. Germline values: CDR1 LNHDA, CDR2 SQIVND (reference sequence). The CDR3 spans 15 residues. Losses at the gene ends were 3 bases for V and 9 bases for J; bases not matched to a gene: 7. The CDR3 sequence is CASSMRDRTGSPLHF. CDR3 DNA sequence: TGTGCCAGTAGTATGAGGGACAGGACGGGTTCACCCCTCCACTTT.

The CDR3 protein is CASSLVAGGSGNTIYF. The CDR3 nucleotides are TGTGCCAGCAGCTTGGTGGCAGGGGGCTCTGGAAACACCATATATTTT. This chain uses TRBV5-6 with TRBJ1-3; 7 nucleotides line up with TRBD1. The trim removed 0 bases at V and 0 bases at J, leaving 3 bases unmatched. The V gene's germline CDR1 is SGHDT and CDR2 YYEEEE. This CDR3 comprises 16 residues.

This clone showed up just a few times. The chain employs TRBV12-5 and TRBJ2-1, with D possibly TRBD1 on 6 matching bases. Looked up from germline, CDR1 is LGHNT and CDR2 is FRNRAP. This CDR3 is built from 14 residues. Between the trimmed V and J ends, which lost 5 bases and 5 bases, there was a span of 13 bases. CDR3 nucleotide sequence: TGTGCTAGTGGTCTCAGGACAGAACACAATGAGCAGTTCTTC. Translated: CASGLRTEHNEQFF.

The rearrangement joins TRBV2 to TRBJ2-3; TRBD1 matches at 9 bases. Unmatched junction bases numbered 10, after V lost 6 bases and J lost 6 bases. Germline lookup yields CDR1 SNHLY and CDR2 FYNNEI. CDR3 length equals 15 residues. CDR3 in DNA: TGTGCCAGCAGCGGGGACAGGGCGGAGATGGATACGCAGTATTTT. This encodes CASSGDRAEMDTQYF. The full variable domain, rest sourced from reference TRBV2 and TRBJ2-3, is EPEVTQTPSHQVTQMGQEVILRCVPISNHLYFYWYRQILGQKVEFLVSFYNNEISEKSEIFDDQFSVERPDGSNFTLKIRSTKLEDSAMYFCASSGDRAEMDTQYFGPGTRLTVL.

The CDR3 spells CASSPSAGGSYNEQFF. The CDR3 nucleotides are TGTGCCAGCAGTCCCTCAGCGGGAGGTTCCTACAATGAGCAGTTCTTC. The chain links TRBV3-1 (or the pseudogene TRBV3-2) to TRBJ2-1; 9 bases agree with TRBD2. From germline, CDR1 is LGHDT and CDR2 YNNKEL (reference sequence). This CDR3 is 16 amino acids long. V dropped 6 bases and J dropped 1; count of bases not matched to a gene: 7.

The chain carries TRBV10-3 and TRBJ2-5; D uncertain. CDR3 size: 11 residues. The germline V gene has CDR1 ENHRY and CDR2 SYGVKD. Trimming took 9 bases from V and 3 from J, leaving 8 bases between them. The CDR3 sequence: CAIKAEETQYF. DNA for the CDR3: TGTGCCATTAAAGCCGAAGAGACCCAGTACTTC.

This chain uses TRBV7-3 with TRBJ1-6, with 8 bases lining up with TRBD1. Germline V gene data show CDR1 as SGHTA and CDR2 as FQGTGA. The ends lost 6 bases at V and 10 bases at J; junction bases unmatched: 26. The length of the CDR3 is 20 residues. The CDR3 sequence: CASSLGFGTGTLAGGSPLHF. Written as DNA, the CDR3 is TGTGCCAGCAGTTTGGGATTCGGGACAGGCACCCTGGCAGGAGGATCACCCCTCCACTTT.

The chain is built from TRBV28 and TRBJ1-3; a possible D gene is TRBD1 (6 bases). CDR1 is MDHEN, CDR2 SYDVKM, per germline. Trimming pared 6 bases from V and 1 base from J, leaving 13 bases between. The CDR3 sequence is 15 residues long. The CDR3 region is CASRGDRLSGNTIYF. In nucleotides, the CDR3 is TGTGCCAGCAGAGGAGACAGGCTTTCTGGAAACACCATATATTTT.

CDR3 amino acids: CASSSLARTDTQYF. CDR3 nucleotide sequence: TGCGCCAGCAGCTCCCTAGCGAGGACAGATACGCAGTATTTT. J is TRBJ2-3 and V is TRBV5-1; TRBD2 is a possible D gene (6 bases). The V gene's germline CDR1 is SGHRS and CDR2 YFSETQ. Between the trimmed V and J ends, which lost 3 bases and 3 bases, there was a span of 11 bases. CDR3 length: 14 residues.

The rearrangement links TRBV28 to TRBJ2-3; 9 bases line up with TRBD2. With V trimmed by 8 bases and J by 2 bases, 8 bases remained unmatched. CDR3 length: 15 amino acids. Germline CDR1 and CDR2: MDHEN and SYDVKM. Here the CDR3 reads CASWISGGATDTQYF. The CDR3 coding sequence is TGTGCCAGCTGGATTAGCGGGGGAGCCACAGATACGCAGTATTTT. Drawing the rest from reference TRBV28 and TRBJ2-3, the complete variable domain is DVKVTQSSRYLVKRTGEKVFLECVQDMDHENMFWYRQDPGLGLRLIYFSYDVKMKEKGDIPEGYSVSREKKERFSLILESASTNQTSMYLCASWISGGATDTQYFGPGTRLTVL.

V is TRBV28 and J is TRBJ1-3, with D uncertain. Germline lookup yields CDR1 MDHEN and CDR2 SYDVKM. V lost 2 bases to trimming and J lost 3 bases, with 8 bases between them. CDR3 length equals 14 residues. For the CDR3, the DNA is TGTGCCAGCAGTTTACGGGATGTTGGAAACACCATATATTTT. It specifies CASSLRDVGNTIYF.

The CDR3 region is CASSYRDRGLLRTGELFF. DNA for the CDR3: TGTGCCAGCAGCTACCGGGACAGGGGGCTTCTTCGCACCGGGGAGCTGTTTTTT. This sequence joins TRBV7-9 and TRBJ2-2; 12 nucleotides agree with TRBD1. CDR1 is SEHNR, CDR2 FQNEAQ, per germline (reference sequence). J lost 4 bases, V lost 4 bases, and 10 bases had no gene match. CDR3 size: 18 residues.

This clone appeared a single time. The rearrangement joins TRBV10-1 to TRBJ2-1; 8 positions agree with TRBD2. CDR3 length: 15 residues. Trimming at V came to 2 bases and at J to 4 bases, leaving 4 bases not matched to a gene. From germline, CDR1 is WNHNN and CDR2 SYGVQD (reference sequence). The CDR3 coding sequence is TGCGCCAGCAGTGAGACTAGCGGAGGTTACAATGAGCAGTTCTTC. As protein: CASSETSGGYNEQFF.

The gene calls are TRBV5-1 and TRBJ1-1; TRBD1 is a possible D gene (6 bases). Germline-derived CDR1 and CDR2 are SGHRS and YFSETQ. The CDR3 sequence is 15 residues long. Trimming pared 6 bases from V and 4 bases from J, leaving 19 bases between. CDR3 protein: CASTTGGGVGTEAFF. The CDR3 DNA is TGCGCCAGCACCACAGGAGGGGGGGTTGGCACTGAAGCTTTCTTT.